The TCR beta chain under discussion was sequenced for a study of CD8+ T cells in alopecia areata. cDNA prepared by RNA extraction and subsequent reverse transcription served as the template for sequencing. Only in-frame clones appear in the TCRdb table, and some are missing; sequencing was by immunoSEQ multiplex PCR. Of 110,000 to 150,000 clones in the sample, 80% to 90% are singletons; the top ten hold 20% to 25%. Treatment here: oral pan-JAK inhibitor, 5-10 mg twice daily. The investigators collected lesional scalp punch biopsies and peripheral blood from alopecia areata patients. Germline CDR1 reads SEHNR; CDR2 reads FQNEAQ (reference sequence). J was trimmed by 6 bases and V by 5 bases; bases with no gene match: 8. This CDR3 has 16 amino acids. This clone was observed a few times.

This specimen consisted of CD8+ T cells sorted from blood, obtained at week 4, from a patient treated with tofacitinib. The source is a human donor with alopecia areata. V and J are TRBV7-9 and TRBJ2-3; 13 bases agree with TRBD2. CDR3: CASSPRTSGGADTQYF. CDR3 DNA sequence: TGTGCCAGCAGCCCTCGGACTAGCGGGGGTGCGGATACGCAGTATTTT. The full variable domain, completed using reference TRBV7-9 and TRBJ2-3, is DTGVSQNPRHKITKRGQNVTFRCDPISEHNRLYWYRQTLGQGPEFLTYFQNEAQLEKSRLLSDRFSAERPKGSFSTLEIQRTEQGDSAMYLCASSPRTSGGADTQYFGPGTRLTVL.